A single sample is the source of the 12 T cell receptor beta chains below, sequenced in a study of T cells after yellow fever vaccination. MiXCR was run by TCRdb on the 5' RACE reads, yielding one entry per CDR3 protein. This table has some 320,000 distinct CDR3 sequences, 8.7% appearing once. Sequencing was performed on PBMCs, taken on the day of the first yellow fever vaccination. All receptors derive from a man aged 18 to 29 who received the YFV17D yellow fever vaccine.

V and J are TRBV5-6 and TRBJ2-1, with D perhaps TRBD2 (7 bases). Germline V lookup: CDR1 SGHDT, CDR2 YYEEEE. This CDR3 region has 16 residues. V dropped 0 bases and J dropped 7 bases, with 17 bases sitting between them. CDR3 region: CASSLDGGGPLNEQFF. CDR3 DNA: TGTGCCAGCAGCTTGGATGGGGGGGGCCCTCTGAATGAGCAGTTCTTC.

A note on this clonotype: Germline is not matched at one junction end, which may reflect a read error. V is TRBV2 and J is TRBJ1-1; D might be TRBD1 (5 bases). The length of the CDR3 is 13 residues. Germline CDR1 reads SNHLY; CDR2 reads FYNNEI. The CDR3, as DNA: TGTTCCAGCCGGGTAGGGGCTTCCACTGAAGCTTTCTTT. Amino acid sequence: CSSRVGASTEAFF.

This clonotype has a count of ten or more. The V call is TRBV7-2, the J call TRBJ2-1, with 12 nucleotides matching TRBD2. This CDR3 has 17 residues. V lost 2 bases to trimming and J lost 8 bases; unmatched junction nucleotides: 10. CDR1 SGHTA and CDR2 FQGNSA come from the germline V gene. CDR3 region: CASSLSVLAGGRDEQFF. The CDR3 DNA is TGTGCCAGCAGCTTATCAGTTCTAGCGGGGGGGCGCGATGAGCAGTTCTTC.

This chain joins TRBV7-9 and TRBJ2-5; D call uncertain. The CDR3 covers 13 residues. V was shortened by 8 bases and J by 4 bases, with 14 bases between the two germline ends. Germline V CDR1 and CDR2: SEHNR, FQNEAQ (reference sequence). Here the CDR3 DNA reads TGTGCCAGCGGCCTAGGGTTACCAGAGACCCAGTACTTC. It yields the protein CASGLGLPETQYF.

V gene TRBV18 combines with J gene TRBJ2-1; TRBD1 might be the D (6 bases). The CDR3 is 16 residues long. The germline V gene encodes CDR1 KGHSH and CDR2 LQKENI. Trimming took off 1 base at V and 1 base at J, with 11 bases between the two ends. The CDR3, as DNA: TGTGCCAGCTCACCACTGGTGGGGGCGTCCTACAATGAGCAGTTCTTC. It translates to CASSPLVGASYNEQFF.

This clonotype was counted a few times. The rearrangement uses TRBV4-1 and TRBJ1-1; the D gene is possibly TRBD1 (5 bases). Per the germline V gene, CDR1 is MGHRA and CDR2 is YSYEKL. Trimming stripped 1 base from V and 11 bases from J, with 20 bases between. There are 15 residues in the CDR3. Here the CDR3 DNA reads TGCGCCAGCAGCCAAGTGAGTTTGGGAGGGGAGAAGGCTTTCTTT. Its translation is CASSQVSLGGEKAFF.

This clonotype was detected only a few times. V is TRBV5-4 and J is TRBJ2-7, with TRBD1 identical over 9 bases. The junction had 4 bases not matched to a gene; V was cut back by 4 bases and J by 5 bases. The CDR3 length is 13 residues. Germline V CDR1 and CDR2: SGHNT, YYREEE (reference sequence). The DNA for the CDR3 is TGTGCCAGCAGCAAACAGGGGGCGGACGAGCAGTACGTC. As protein: CASSKQGADEQYV.

The table lists this clonotype with a few counts. V is TRBV7-2 and J is TRBJ2-5; possibly TRBD1 for D (5 bases). V shed 3 bases and J shed 3 bases, with 11 bases lying between them. This CDR3 is built from 14 residues. Looked up from germline, CDR1 is SGHTA and CDR2 is FQGNSA. In DNA, the CDR3 is TGTGCCAGCAGCTTGCAGGGTGGGAAAGAGACCCAGTACTTC. Its protein is CASSLQGGKETQYF.

The chain links TRBV4-1 to TRBJ2-4, with D possibly matching TRBD2 (6 bases). The CDR3 runs 14 residues. Germline V gene sequence: CDR1 MGHRA, CDR2 YSYEKL. Deletions cut 6 bases from V and 12 bases from J, with 21 bases between. The CDR3 protein is CASSNTGTGITQYF. The CDR3 DNA reads as TGCGCCAGCAGTAACACCGGGACTGGGATAACTCAGTACTTC.

This clonotype was observed a few times. The genes are TRBV5-1 and TRBJ1-2; D not certain. Germline values: CDR1 SGHRS, CDR2 YFSETQ. Trimming removed 5 bases at V and 2 bases at J, with 13 bases between. This CDR3 spans 14 amino acids. Here the CDR3 reads CASRSYWQNYGYTF. The CDR3 nucleotides are TGCGCCAGCAGATCCTATTGGCAGAACTATGGCTACACCTTC. Complete variable domain (other parts from reference TRBV5-1 and TRBJ1-2): KAGVTQTPRYLIKTRGQQVTLSCSPISGHRSVSWYQQTPGQGLQFLFEYFSETQRNKGNFPGRFSGRQFSNSRSEMNVSTLELGDSALYLCASRSYWQNYGYTFGSGTRLTVV.

This clonotype was detected a few times. This chain connects TRBV3-1 to TRBJ2-5; D is ambiguous. Germline CDR1 and CDR2: LGHDT and YNNKEL (reference sequence). The CDR3 totals 15 residues. Trimming took 0 bases from V and 4 from J, leaving 12 bases between them. The CDR3 sequence is CASSQEVVVRETQYF. The CDR3 region has the DNA TGTGCCAGCAGCCAAGAGGTGGTAGTGCGAGAGACCCAGTACTTC.

There are a few counts of this clonotype. This chain joins TRBV5-1 and TRBJ1-4; D gene uncertain. The CDR3 covers 14 residues. Germline V gene lookup returns CDR1 SGHRS and CDR2 YFSETQ. V gave up 1 base and J gave up 8 bases, with 12 bases separating them. The CDR3 bases are TGCGCCAGCAGCTTGATCCCCAGTGCGGAAAAACTGTTTTTT. Translating it yields CASSLIPSAEKLFF.